Each of the 9 T cell receptor beta chains below was sequenced from the same sample in a study of tumor-infiltrating lymphocytes in oesophageal squamous cell carcinoma (dated by TCRdb to about 2016). The library was obtained by PCR. Instrument used: Illumina HiSeq 2000. The raw public data were reprocessed by TCRdb itself: fastp quality trimming at Q25, MiXCR clonotype calling, in-frame beta chains only. Rows are combined by CDR3 protein, so each entry shows the most common genes and DNA. The sample table holds more than 9,500 distinct CDR3 sequences, of which 55% to 65% were seen once. Approximately 30% of the sample is taken by the ten largest. The sequenced material came from esophageal tumor tissue. Receptors originate from a female donor with esophageal squamous cell carcinoma.

This clonotype was counted only a few times. J is TRBJ2-6 and V is TRBV7-3; 7 nucleotides align to TRBD1. The J call is doubtful: the DNA matches TRBJ2-5 better. CDR3 length: 16 amino acids. Germline V gene data show CDR1 as SGHTA and CDR2 as FQGTGA. CDR3 in DNA: TGTGCCAGCAGCTTAACGCCGACAGGGAGCCAAGAGACCCAGTACTTC. Translation gives CASSLTPTGSQETQYF.

This chain links TRBV4-1 with TRBJ2-3; 9 bases are shared with TRBD2. The end of the DNA fits TRBJ2-1 better, so the J call may be wrong. CDR3 size: 17 residues. Looked up from germline, CDR1 is MGHRA and CDR2 is YSYEKL. CDR3 coding DNA: TGCGCCAGCAGCCAACGACAAGGCGGGAGGGCGGGTAATGAGCAGTTCTTC. Amino acids: CASSQRQGGRAGNEQFF.

This clonotype is labeled medium-sized. The V call is TRBV7-8, the J call TRBJ1-3, with D possibly matching TRBD1 (5 bases). The germline V gene encodes CDR1 SGHVS and CDR2 FQNEAQ. V lost 5 bases and J lost 3, with 20 bases in between. The CDR3 contains 17 residues. The CDR3 loop reads CASSISPYGRGGNTIYF. The CDR3 DNA is TGTGCCAGCAGCATTAGCCCTTATGGGAGGGGTGGAAACACCATATATTTT.

The genes are TRBV7-8 and TRBJ2-7, with TRBD2 matching over 7 bases. After removal of 5 bases from V and 4 bases from J, the junction contained 11 bases not matched to a gene. The CDR3 spans 15 residues. Germline V CDR1 and CDR2: SGHVS, FQNEAQ. For the CDR3, the DNA is TGTGCCAGCAGCCCTTGGGGGACGGGAGGTTACGAGCAGTACTTC. Translated: CASSPWGTGGYEQYF.

This clonotype was detected only a few times. The genes are TRBV7-6 and TRBJ2-1, with a tentative D call TRBD2 (6 bases). The CDR3 contains 17 residues. The germline V gene encodes CDR1 SGHVS and CDR2 FNYEAQ. The V gene lost 5 bases and the J gene lost 3 bases, with 20 bases spanning the gap. The CDR3 reads CASSPEEARDIYNEQFF. CDR3 bases: TGTGCCAGCAGCCCAGAAGAGGCGCGGGATATCTACAATGAGCAGTTCTTC.

The chain joins TRBV7-2 to TRBJ1-2, with D possibly matching TRBD1 (6 bases). This CDR3 has 17 amino acids. The germline V gene has CDR1 SGHTA and CDR2 FQGNSA. With 5 bases removed from V and 5 bases from J, the gap between germline ends came to 24 bases. The CDR3 nucleotides read TGTGCCAGCAGCGCCCAAACGTCGGGAGGGGGTCGATATGGCTACACCTTC. Translating gives CASSAQTSGGGRYGYTF.

The chain couples TRBV27 to TRBJ2-6; D remains unclear. V lost 1 base to trimming and J lost 5 bases, with 3 bases between them. CDR1 and CDR2 from the germline V gene are MNHEY and SMNVEV (reference sequence). This CDR3 spans 13 amino acids. The CDR3 loop is CASSLLRANVLTF. DNA of the CDR3: TGTGCCAGCAGTTTATTGAGGGCCAACGTCCTGACTTTC.

This clonotype was observed a few times. This chain joins TRBV25-1 and TRBJ1-1; no clear D. The J call is doubtful: the DNA matches TRBJ2-2 better. This CDR3 region has 13 residues. Germline V gives CDR1 MGHDK, CDR2 SYGVNS. The DNA of the CDR3 is TGTGCCAGCGAACGACCGAACACCGGGGAGCTGTTTTTT. This gives the protein CASERPNTGELFF.

The chain is built from TRBV5-1 and TRBJ2-1; no definite D call. CDR3 length equals 12 residues. CDR1 is SGHRS and CDR2 is YFSETQ in the germline V gene. V was shortened by 4 bases and J by 4 bases, with 6 bases between the two germline ends. The CDR3 nucleotides read TGCGCCAGCAGCGCCCCGTACAATGAGCAGTTCTTC. As protein: CASSAPYNEQFF.